This T cell receptor beta chain was observed in a study of siplizumab effects on memory and regulatory T cells. A remark on this clone: Its antigen is not known.

General observations from the study: Unstimulated subsets contained matches for only a minor fraction of alloreactive clones. The study found naive T cells seemingly more diverse than memory cells and seemingly major alloresponse contributors. The study found that siplizumab significantly reduced alloreactive sequences traceable to unstimulated CD4+ memory cells.

Per sample, the assay covered 80,000 to 100,000 TCR templates. Generated by immunoSEQ multiplex PCR, the TCRdb table keeps only in-frame clones and is missing some. The data contain about 100,000 clones, 94% of them seen just once; the ten biggest clones take up roughly 1.3%. Input material: non-Treg CD4+ T cells sorted from blood. The source is a human donor in good health.

In DNA form, the CDR3 reads TGTGCCAGCAGCTTACGGCCTCAATCTTACAATGAGCAGTTCTTC. Translated: CASSLRPQSYNEQFF. V usage is TRBV7-3 and J usage is TRBJ2-1; D is unresolved. The CDR3 covers 15 residues. V was cut by 2 bases and J by 4 bases, with 12 bases left in between. CDR1 and CDR2 from the germline V gene are SGHTA and FQGTGA.